This TCR beta chain was captured by sequencing in a study of shared clonotypes between healthy human individuals. Study-level points and caveats: Among donors, clonotype sharing was expected to be affected by sequencing depth.

Trimming took 4 bases from V and 4 from J, leaving 14 bases between them. Germline V lookup: CDR1 SGHRS, CDR2 YFSETQ. The CDR3 has 15 residues. This table comes from immunoSEQ multiplex PCR, and its TCRdb copy is limited to in-frame clones, with some not included. The sample shows approximately 2,000,000 clones, roughly 92% of them seen only once. As to this clone: What it recognizes is unknown.

The clonotype was recovered from a man between 18 and 29 years old in good health. Some clones in this sample may be carry-over from other donors' samples. The specimen sequenced was naive CD4+ T cells from PBMCs. The subset here: CD45RA+ positively selected. The chain carries TRBV5-1 and TRBJ2-2; either TRBD1 or TRBD2 may fit D (5 bases each). CDR3 residues: CASSRGGSATGELFF. The CDR3 coding sequence is TGCGCCAGCAGCCGGGGCGGGTCAGCCACCGGGGAGCTGTTTTTT. Combining the CDR3 with reference TRBV5-1 and TRBJ2-2 gives the whole variable domain KAGVTQTPRYLIKTRGQQVTLSCSPISGHRSVSWYQQTPGQGLQFLFEYFSETQRNKGNFPGRFSGRQFSNSRSEMNVSTLELGDSALYLCASSRGGSATGELFFGEGSRLTVL.